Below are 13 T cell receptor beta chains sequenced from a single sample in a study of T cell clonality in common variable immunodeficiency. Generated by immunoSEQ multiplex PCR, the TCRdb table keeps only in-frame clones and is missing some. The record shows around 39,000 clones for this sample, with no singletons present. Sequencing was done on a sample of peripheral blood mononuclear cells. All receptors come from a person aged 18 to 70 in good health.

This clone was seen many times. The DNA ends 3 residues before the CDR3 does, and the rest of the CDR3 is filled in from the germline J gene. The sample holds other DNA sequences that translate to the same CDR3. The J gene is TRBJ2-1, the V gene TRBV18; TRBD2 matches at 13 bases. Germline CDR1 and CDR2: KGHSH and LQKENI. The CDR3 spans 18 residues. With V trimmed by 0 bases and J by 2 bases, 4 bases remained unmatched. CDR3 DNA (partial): TGTGCCAGCTCACCACCGGGACTAGCGGGACGTACCTACAATGAG. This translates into CASSPPGLAGRTYNE. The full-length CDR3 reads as CASSPPGLAGRTYNEQFF.

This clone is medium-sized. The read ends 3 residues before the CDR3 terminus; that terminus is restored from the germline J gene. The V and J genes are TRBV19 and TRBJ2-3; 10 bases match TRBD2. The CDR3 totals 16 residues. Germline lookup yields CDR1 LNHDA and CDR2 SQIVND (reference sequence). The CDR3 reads CASSDIAGGSRGTQYF. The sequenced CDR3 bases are TGTGCCAGTAGCGATATAGCGGGAGGCTCCAGAGGAACG. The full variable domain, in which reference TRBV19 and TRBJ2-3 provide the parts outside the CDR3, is DGGITQSPKYLFRKEGQNVTLSCEQNLNHDAMYWYRQDPGQGLRLIYYSQIVNDFQKGDIAEGYSVSREKKESFPLTVTSAQKNPTAFYLCASSDIAGGSRGTQYFGPGTRLTVL.

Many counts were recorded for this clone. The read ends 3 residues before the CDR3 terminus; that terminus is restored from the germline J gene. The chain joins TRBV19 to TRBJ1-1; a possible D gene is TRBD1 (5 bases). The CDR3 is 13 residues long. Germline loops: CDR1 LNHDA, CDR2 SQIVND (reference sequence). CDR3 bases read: TGTGCCAGTAGCCCTGGGACGGGACTCGAA. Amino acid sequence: CASSPGTGLE. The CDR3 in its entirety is CASSPGTGLEAFF.

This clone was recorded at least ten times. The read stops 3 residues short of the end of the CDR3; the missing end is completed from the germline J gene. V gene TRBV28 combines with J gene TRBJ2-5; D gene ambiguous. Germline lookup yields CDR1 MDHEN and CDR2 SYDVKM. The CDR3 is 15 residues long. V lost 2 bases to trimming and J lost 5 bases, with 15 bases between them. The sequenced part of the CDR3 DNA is TGTGCCAGCAGTTTAATCACAGCTTTAGGGGAGACC. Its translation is CASSLITALGET. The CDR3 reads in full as CASSLITALGETQYF.

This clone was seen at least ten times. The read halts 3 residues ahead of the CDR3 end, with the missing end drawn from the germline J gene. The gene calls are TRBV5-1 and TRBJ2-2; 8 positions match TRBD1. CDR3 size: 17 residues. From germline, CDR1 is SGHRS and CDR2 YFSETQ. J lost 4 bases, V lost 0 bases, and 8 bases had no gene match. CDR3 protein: CASSLGARGLGTGELFF. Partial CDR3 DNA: TGCGCCAGCAGCTTGGGGGCCAGGGGGCTGGGCACCGGGGAG.

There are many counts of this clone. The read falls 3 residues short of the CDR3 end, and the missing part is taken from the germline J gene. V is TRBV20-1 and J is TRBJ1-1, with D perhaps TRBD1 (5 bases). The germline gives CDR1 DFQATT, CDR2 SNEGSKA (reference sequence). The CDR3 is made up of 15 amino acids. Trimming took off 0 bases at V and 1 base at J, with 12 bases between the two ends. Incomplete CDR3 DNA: TGCAGTGCTAGAGATCTGGGGCGGCGGAACACTGAA. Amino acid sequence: CSARDLGRRNTE. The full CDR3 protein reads CSARDLGRRNTEAFF.

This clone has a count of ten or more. The DNA read from the CDR3 is TGTGCCAGCAGTCAAGGCAATGAG. Translated: CASSQGNE. In full, the CDR3 reads CASSQGNEQFF. The chain recombines TRBV6-2 or TRBV6-3 with TRBJ2-1; D unclear. The read ends 3 residues shy of where the CDR3 ends; the end is completed using the germline J gene. CDR3 length equals 11 residues. The V end lost 5 bases, the J end lost 6 bases, and 5 bases lay between the germline ends. CDR1 and CDR2 from the germline V gene are MNHEY and SVGEGT.

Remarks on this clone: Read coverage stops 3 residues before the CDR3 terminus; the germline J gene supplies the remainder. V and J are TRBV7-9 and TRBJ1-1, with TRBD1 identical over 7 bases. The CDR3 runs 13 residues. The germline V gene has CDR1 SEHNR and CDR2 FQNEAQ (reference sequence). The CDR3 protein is CASSSQGDNEAFF. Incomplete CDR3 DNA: TGTGCCAGCAGCTCGCAGGGGGACAACGAG.

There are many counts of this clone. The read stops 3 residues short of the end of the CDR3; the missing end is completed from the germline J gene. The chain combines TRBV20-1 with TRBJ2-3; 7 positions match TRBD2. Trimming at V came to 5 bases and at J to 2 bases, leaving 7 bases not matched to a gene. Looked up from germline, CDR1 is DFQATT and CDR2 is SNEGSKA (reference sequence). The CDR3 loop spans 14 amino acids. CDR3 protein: CSAYPSGLTDTQYF. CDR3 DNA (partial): TGCAGTGCTTACCCTAGCGGACTCACAGATACG.

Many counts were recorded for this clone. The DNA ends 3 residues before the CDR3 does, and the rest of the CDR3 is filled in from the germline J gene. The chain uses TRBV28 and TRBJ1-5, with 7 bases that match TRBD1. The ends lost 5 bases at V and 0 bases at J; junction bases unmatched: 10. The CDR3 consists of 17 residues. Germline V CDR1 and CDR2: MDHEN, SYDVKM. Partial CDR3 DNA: TGTGCCAGCAGTCCATGGGACAGAGCGAATAGCAATCAGCCC. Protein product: CASSPWDRANSNQP. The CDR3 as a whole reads CASSPWDRANSNQPQHF.

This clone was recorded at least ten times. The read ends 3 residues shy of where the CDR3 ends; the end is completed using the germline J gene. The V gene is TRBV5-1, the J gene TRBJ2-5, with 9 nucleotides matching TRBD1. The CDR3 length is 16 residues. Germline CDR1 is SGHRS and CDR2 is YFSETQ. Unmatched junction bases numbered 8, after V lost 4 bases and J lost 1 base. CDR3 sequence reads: CASSHQPTGGQETQYF. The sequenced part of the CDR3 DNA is TGCGCCAGCAGCCATCAACCGACAGGGGGCCAAGAGACC.

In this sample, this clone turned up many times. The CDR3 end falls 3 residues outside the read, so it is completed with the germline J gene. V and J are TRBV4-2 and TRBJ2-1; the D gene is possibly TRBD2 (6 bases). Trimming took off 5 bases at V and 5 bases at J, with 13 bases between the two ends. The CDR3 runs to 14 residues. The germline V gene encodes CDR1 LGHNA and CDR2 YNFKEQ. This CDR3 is CASSGLAYHNEQFF. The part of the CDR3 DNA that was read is TGTGCCAGCAGCGGGCTAGCGTACCACAATGAG.

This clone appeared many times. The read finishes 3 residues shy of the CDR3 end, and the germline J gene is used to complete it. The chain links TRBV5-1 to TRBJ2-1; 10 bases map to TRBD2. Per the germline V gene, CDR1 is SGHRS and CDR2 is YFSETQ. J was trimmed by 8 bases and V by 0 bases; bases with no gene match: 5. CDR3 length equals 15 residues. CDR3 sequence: CASSLAASGSDEQFF. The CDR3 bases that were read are TGCGCCAGCAGCTTGGCGGCTAGCGGGAGTGATGAG.